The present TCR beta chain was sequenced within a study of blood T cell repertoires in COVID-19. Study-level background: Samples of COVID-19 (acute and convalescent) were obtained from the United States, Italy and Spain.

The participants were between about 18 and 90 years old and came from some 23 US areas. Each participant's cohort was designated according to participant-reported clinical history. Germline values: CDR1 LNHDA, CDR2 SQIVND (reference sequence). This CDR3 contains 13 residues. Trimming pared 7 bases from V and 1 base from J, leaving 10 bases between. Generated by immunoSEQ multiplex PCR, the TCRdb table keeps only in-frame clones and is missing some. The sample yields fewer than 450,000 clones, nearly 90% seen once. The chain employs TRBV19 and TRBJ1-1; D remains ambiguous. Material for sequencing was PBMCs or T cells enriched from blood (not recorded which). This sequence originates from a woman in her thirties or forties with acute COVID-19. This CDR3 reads CASTTGWNTEAFF. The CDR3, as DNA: TGTGCCAGTACCACGGGATGGAACACTGAAGCTTTCTTT.